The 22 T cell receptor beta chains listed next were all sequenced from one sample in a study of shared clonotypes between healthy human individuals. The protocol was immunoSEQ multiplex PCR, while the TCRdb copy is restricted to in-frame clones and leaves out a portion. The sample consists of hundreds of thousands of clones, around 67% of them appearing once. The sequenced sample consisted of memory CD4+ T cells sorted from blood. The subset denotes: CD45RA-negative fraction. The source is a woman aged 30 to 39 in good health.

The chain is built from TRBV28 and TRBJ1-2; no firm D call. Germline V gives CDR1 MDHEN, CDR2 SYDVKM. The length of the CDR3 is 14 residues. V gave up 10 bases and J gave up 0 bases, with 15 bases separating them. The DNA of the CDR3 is TGTGCCATCCGACCGATTGAGGCTAACTATGGCTACACCTTC. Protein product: CAIRPIEANYGYTF.

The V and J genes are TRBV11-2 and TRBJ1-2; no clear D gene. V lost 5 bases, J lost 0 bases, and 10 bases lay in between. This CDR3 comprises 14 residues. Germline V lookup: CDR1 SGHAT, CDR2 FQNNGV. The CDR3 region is CASSKGDSNYGYTF. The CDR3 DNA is TGTGCCAGCAGCAAAGGAGATTCTAACTATGGCTACACCTTC.

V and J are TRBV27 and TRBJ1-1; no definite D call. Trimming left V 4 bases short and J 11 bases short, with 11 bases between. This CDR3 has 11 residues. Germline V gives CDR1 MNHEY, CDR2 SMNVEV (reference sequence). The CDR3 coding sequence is TGTGCCAGCAGTTCCCACCGAAGGGCTTTCTTT. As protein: CASSSHRRAFF.

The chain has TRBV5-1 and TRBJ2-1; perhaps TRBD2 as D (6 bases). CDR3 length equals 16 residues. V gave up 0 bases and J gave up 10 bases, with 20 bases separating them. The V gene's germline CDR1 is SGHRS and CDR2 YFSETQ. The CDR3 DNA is TGCGCCAGCAGCTTGGTGACCCCTAGCTTCGCGGGGGAGCAGTTCTTC. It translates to CASSLVTPSFAGEQFF.

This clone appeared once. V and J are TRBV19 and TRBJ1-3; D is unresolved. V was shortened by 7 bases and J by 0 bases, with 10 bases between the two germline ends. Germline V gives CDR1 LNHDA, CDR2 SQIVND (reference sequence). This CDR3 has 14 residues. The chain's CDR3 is CASNGLVSGNTIYF. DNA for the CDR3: TGTGCCAGTAATGGACTCGTCTCTGGAAACACCATATATTTT.

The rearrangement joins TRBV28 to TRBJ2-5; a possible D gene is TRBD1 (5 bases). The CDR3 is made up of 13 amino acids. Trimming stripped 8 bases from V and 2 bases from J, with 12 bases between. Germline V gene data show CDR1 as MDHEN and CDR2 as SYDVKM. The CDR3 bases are TGTGCCAGCGGGGCCAGGAATCAAGAGACCCAGTACTTC. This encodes CASGARNQETQYF. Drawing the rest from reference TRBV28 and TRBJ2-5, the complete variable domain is DVKVTQSSRYLVKRTGEKVFLECVQDMDHENMFWYRQDPGLGLRLIYFSYDVKMKEKGDIPEGYSVSREKKERFSLILESASTNQTSMYLCASGARNQETQYFGPGTRLLVL.

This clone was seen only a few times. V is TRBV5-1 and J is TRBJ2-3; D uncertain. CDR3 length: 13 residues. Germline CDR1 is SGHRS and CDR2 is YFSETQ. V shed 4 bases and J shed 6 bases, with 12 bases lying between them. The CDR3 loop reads CASSTEMGDTQYF. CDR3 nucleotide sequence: TGCGCCAGCAGCACGGAGATGGGGGATACGCAGTATTTT.

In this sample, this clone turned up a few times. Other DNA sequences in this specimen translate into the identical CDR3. The CDR3 DNA follows: TGTGCCAGCAGTGAACGGGGGCCTAACTATGGCTACACCTTC. It yields the protein CASSERGPNYGYTF. The chain carries TRBV2 and TRBJ1-2; D is perhaps TRBD1 (6 bases). Trimming removed 2 bases at V and 0 bases at J, with 7 bases between. Per germline, CDR1 SNHLY and CDR2 FYNNEI. The CDR3 totals 14 residues.

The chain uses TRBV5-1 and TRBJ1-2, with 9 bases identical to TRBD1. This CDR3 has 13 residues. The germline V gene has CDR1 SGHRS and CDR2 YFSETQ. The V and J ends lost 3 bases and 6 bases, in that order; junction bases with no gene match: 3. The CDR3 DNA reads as TGCGCCAGCAGCTCAACAGGGGGCAATGGCTACACCTTC. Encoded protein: CASSSTGGNGYTF.

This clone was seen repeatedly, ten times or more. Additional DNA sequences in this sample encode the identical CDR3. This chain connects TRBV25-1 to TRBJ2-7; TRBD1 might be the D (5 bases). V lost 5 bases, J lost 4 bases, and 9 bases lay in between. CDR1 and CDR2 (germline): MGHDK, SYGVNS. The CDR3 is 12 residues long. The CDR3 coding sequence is TGTGCCAGCAGTCGACAGTCTTACGAGCAGTACTTC. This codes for CASSRQSYEQYF.

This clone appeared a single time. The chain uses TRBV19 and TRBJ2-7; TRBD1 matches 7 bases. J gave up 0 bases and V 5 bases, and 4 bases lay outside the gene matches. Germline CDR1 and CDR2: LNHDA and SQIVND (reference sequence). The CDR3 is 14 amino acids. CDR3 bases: TGTGCCAGTAGTGTGGGGGACAGCTCCTACGAGCAGTACTTC. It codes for CASSVGDSSYEQYF.

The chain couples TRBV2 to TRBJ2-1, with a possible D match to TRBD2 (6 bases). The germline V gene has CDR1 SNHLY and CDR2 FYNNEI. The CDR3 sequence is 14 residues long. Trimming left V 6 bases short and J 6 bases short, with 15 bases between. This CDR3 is CASRPVASANEQFF. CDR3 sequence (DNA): TGTGCCAGCAGGCCCGTTGCTAGCGCCAATGAGCAGTTCTTC.

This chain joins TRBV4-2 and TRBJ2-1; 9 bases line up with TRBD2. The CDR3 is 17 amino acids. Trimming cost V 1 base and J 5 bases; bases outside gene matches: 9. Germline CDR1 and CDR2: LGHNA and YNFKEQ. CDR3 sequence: CASSQVGGRAPNNEQFF. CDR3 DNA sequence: TGTGCCAGCAGCCAAGTGGGCGGGAGGGCCCCAAACAATGAGCAGTTCTTC.

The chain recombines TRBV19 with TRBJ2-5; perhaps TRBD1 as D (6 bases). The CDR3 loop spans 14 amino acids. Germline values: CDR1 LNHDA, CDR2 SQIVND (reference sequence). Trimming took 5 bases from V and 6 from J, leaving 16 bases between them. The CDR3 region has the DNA TGTGCCAGTAGTCACACAGGGACCCGCCAGACCCAGTACTTC. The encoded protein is CASSHTGTRQTQYF.

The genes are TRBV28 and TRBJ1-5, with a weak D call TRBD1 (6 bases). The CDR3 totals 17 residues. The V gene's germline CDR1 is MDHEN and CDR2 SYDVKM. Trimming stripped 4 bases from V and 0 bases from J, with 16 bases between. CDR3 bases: TGTGCCAGCAGTTCCTCGGGGGGCGCGTATAGCAATCAGCCCCAGCATTTT. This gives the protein CASSSSGGAYSNQPQHF.

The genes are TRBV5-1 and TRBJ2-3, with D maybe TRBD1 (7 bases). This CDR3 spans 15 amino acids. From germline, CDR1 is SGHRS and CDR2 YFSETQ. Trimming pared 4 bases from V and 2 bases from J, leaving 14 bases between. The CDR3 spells CASSITGDFTDTQYF. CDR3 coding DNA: TGCGCCAGCAGCATTACAGGGGACTTCACAGATACGCAGTATTTT. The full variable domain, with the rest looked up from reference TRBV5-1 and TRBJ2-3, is KAGVTQTPRYLIKTRGQQVTLSCSPISGHRSVSWYQQTPGQGLQFLFEYFSETQRNKGNFPGRFSGRQFSNSRSEMNVSTLELGDSALYLCASSITGDFTDTQYFGPGTRLTVL.

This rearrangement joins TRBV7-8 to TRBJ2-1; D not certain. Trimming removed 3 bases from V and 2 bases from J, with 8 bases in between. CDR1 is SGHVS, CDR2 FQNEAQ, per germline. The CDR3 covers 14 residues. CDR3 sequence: CASSLSFAYNEQFF. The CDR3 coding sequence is TGTGCCAGCAGCTTGAGTTTCGCCTACAATGAGCAGTTCTTC.

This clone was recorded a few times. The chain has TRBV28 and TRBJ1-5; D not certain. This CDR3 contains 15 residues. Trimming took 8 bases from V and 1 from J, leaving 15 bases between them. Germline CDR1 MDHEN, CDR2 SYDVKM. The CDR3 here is CASHYRLNSNQPQHF. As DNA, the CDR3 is TGTGCCAGCCACTATAGGCTGAACAGCAATCAGCCCCAGCATTTT.

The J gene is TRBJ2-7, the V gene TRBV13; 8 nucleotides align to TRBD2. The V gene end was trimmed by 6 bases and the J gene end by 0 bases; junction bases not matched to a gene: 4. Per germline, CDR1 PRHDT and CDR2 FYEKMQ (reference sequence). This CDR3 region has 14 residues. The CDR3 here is CASRISGTSYEQYF. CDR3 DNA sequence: TGTGCCAGCAGGATTAGCGGGACCTCCTACGAGCAGTACTTC.

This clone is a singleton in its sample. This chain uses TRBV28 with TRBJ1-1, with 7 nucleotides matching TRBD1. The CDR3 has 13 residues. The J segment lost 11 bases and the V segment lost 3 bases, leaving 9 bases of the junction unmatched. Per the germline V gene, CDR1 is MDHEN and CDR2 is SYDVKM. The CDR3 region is CASSLNRGGPAFF. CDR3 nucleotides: TGTGCCAGCAGTTTGAACAGGGGAGGGCCGGCTTTCTTT.

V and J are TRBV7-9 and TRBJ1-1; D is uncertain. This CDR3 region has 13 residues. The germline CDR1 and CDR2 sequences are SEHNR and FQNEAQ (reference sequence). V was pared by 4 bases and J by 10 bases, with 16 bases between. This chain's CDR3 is CASSSAIESGAFF. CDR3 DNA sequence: TGTGCCAGCAGCTCAGCTATTGAGTCCGGAGCTTTCTTT.

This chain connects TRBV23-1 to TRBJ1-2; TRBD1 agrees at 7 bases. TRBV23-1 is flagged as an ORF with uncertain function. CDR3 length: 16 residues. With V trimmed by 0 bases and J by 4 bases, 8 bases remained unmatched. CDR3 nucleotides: TGCGCCAGCAGTCAATCGAAAATCCGACAGGGCTATGGCTACACCTTC. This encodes CASSQSKIRQGYGYTF.